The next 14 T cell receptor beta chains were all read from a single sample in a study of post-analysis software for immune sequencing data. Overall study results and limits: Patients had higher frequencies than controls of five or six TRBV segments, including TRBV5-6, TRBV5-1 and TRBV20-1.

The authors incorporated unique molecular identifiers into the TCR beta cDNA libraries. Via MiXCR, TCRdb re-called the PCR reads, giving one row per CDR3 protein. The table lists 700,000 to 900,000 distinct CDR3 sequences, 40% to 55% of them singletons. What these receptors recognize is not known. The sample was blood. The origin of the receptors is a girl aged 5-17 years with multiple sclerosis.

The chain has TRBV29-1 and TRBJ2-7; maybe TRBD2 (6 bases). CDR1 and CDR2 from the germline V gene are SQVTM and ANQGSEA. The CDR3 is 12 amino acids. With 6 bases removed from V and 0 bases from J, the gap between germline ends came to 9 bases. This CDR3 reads CSVKDYSYEQYF. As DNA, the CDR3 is TGCAGCGTCAAGGACTACTCCTACGAGCAGTACTTC.

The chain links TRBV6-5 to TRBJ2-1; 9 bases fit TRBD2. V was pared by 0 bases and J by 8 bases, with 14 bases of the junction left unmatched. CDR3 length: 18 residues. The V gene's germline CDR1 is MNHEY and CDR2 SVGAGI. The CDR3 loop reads CASSYSGFSGGVADEQFF. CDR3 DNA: TGTGCCAGCAGTTACTCTGGATTTAGCGGGGGCGTCGCCGATGAGCAGTTCTTC.

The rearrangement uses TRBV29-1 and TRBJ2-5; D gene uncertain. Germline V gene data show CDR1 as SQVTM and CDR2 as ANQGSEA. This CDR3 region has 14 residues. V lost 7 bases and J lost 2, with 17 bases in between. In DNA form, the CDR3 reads TGCAGCGCCGGAAGGGCCGGACGGCAAGAGACCCAGTACTTC. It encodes CSAGRAGRQETQYF.

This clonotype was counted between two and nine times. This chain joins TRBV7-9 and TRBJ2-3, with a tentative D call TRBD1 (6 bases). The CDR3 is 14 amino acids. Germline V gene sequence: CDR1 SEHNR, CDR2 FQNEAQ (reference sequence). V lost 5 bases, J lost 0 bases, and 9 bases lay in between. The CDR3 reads CASSRTASTDTQYF. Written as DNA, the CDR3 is TGTGCCAGCAGCCGGACAGCTAGCACAGATACGCAGTATTTT.

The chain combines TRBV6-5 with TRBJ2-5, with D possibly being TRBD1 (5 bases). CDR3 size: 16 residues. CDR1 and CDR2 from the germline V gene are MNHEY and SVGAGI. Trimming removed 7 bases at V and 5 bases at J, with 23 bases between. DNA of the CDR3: TGTGCCAGCAAACCACAAGGACAACTACCTGGGGAGACCCAGTACTTC. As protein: CASKPQGQLPGETQYF.

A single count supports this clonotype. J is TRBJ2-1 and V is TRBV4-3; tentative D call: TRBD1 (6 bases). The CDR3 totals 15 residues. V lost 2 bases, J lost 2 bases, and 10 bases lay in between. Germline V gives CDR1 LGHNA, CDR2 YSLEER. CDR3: CASSQHRVAYNEQFF. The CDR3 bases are TGCGCCAGCAGCCAACACAGGGTCGCCTACAATGAGCAGTTCTTC.

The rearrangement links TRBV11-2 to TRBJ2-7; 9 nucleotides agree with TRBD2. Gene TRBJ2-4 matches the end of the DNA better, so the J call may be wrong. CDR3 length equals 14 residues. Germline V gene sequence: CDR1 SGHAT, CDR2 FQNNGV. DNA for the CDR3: TGTGCCAGCAGCTTAGGACTAGCGGTAAACATTCAGTACTTC. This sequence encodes CASSLGLAVNIQYF.

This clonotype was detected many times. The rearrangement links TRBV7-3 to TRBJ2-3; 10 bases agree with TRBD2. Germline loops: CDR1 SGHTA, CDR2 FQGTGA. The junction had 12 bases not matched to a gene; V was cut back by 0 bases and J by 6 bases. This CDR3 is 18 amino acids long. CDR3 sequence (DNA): TGTGCCAGCAGCTTAACCCCTAGCGGGAGCTTAAGTCCTGATACGCAGTATTTT. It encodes CASSLTPSGSLSPDTQYF.

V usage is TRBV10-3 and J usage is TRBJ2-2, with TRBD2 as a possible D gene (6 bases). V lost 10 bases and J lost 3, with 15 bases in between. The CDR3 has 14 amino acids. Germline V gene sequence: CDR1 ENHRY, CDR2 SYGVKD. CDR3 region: CATGGAGDTGELFF. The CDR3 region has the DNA TGTGCCACCGGCGGGGCAGGCGACACCGGGGAGCTGTTTTTT.

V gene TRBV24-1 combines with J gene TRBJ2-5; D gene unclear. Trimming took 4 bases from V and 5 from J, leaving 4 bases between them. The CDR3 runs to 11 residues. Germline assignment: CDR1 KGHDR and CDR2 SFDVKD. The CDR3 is CATSDFETQYF. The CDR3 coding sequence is TGTGCCACCAGTGACTTCGAGACCCAGTACTTC.

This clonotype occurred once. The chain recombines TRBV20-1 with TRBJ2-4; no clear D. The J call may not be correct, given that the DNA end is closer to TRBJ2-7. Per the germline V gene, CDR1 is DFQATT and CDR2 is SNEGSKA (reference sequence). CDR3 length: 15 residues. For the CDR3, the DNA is TGCAGTGCTAGAGATTTGGTAGGACCGACCTACGAGCAGTACTTC. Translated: CSARDLVGPTYEQYF.

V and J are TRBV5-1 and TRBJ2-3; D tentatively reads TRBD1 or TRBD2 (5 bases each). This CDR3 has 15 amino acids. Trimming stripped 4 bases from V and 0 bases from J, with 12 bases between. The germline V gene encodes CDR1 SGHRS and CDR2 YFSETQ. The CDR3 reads CASSHVGGSTDTQYF. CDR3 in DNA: TGCGCCAGCAGCCACGTTGGGGGTAGCACAGATACGCAGTATTTT.

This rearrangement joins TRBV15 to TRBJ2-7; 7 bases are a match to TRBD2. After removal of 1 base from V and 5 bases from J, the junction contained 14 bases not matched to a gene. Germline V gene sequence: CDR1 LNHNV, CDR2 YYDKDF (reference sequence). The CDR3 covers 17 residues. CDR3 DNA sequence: TGTGCCACCAGCAGAGTCCCCTCGGGACTAACCGCCCACGAGCAGTACTTC. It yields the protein CATSRVPSGLTAHEQYF.

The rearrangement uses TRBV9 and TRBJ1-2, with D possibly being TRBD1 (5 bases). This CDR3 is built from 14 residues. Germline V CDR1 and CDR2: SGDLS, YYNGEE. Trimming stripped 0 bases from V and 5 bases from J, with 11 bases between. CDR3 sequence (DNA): TGTGCCAGCAGCGTAGCCTCAGGGTGGTATGGCTACACCTTC. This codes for CASSVASGWYGYTF.